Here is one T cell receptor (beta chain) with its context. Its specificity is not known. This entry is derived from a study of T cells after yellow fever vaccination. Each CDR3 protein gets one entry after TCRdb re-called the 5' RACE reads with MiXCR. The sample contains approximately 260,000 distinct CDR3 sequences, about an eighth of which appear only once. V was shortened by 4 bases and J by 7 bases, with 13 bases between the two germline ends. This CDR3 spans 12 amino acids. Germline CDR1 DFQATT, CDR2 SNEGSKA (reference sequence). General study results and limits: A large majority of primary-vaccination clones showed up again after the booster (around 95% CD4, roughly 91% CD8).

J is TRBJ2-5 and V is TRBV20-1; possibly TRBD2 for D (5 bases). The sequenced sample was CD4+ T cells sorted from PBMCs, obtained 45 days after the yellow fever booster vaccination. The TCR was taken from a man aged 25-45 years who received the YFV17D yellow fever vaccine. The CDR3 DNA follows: TGCAGTGCTATAACTAGTGTTGGGACCCAGTACTTC. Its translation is CSAITSVGTQYF.